The entry below describes one T cell receptor (beta chain). The antigen is not known. This sample stems from a study of cytomegalovirus exposure and HLA in healthy donors. Study outcomes and limitations: It was likely that a cluster of highly shared sequence variants was a sequencing artifact. Based on reports, TCR beta sequences accurately predicted HLA-A and HLA-B alleles for most subjects.

The primer mix had 60 Vbeta and 13 Jbeta primers. Some clones are missing from TCRdb's copy, which holds only in-frame ones; the method was immunoSEQ multiplex PCR. The sample carries approximately 110,000 clones, 69% recorded once. This receptor was identified in a woman aged 70-85 years in good health and CMV-seropositive. Sequenced input: PBMCs.

This chain's CDR3 is CASSQREGTEAFF. CDR3 nucleotide sequence: TGCGCCAGCAGCCAAAGAGAGGGCACTGAAGCTTTCTTT. The chain has TRBV4-1 and TRBJ1-1, with D hard to call. The CDR3 loop spans 13 amino acids. The ends were cut back, 2 bases at V and 4 bases at J, with 8 bases in the middle. In germline, CDR1 is MGHRA, CDR2 YSYEKL.